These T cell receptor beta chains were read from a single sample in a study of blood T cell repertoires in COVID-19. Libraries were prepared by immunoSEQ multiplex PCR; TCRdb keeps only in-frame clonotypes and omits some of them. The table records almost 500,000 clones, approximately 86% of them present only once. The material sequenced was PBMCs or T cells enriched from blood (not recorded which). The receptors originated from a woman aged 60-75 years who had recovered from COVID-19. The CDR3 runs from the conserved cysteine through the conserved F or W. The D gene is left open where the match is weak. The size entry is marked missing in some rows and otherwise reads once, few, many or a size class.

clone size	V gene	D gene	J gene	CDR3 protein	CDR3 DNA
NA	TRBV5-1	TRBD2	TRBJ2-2	CASSWGGVNTGELFF	TGCGCCAGCAGCTGGGGGGGAGTGAACACCGGGGAGCTGTTTTTT
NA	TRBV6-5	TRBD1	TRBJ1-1	CASSYAGGWRTEAFF	TGTGCCAGCAGTTACGCAGGGGGCTGGAGAACTGAAGCTTTCTTT
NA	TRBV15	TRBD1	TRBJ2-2	CATSPDRVNTGELFF	TGTGCCACCAGCCCGGACAGGGTAAACACCGGGGAGCTGTTTTTT
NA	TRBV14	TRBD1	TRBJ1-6	CASSEQTGGGSPLHF	TGTGCCAGCAGCGAACAGACAGGGGGCGGTTCACCCCTCCACTTT
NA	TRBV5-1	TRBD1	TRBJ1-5	CASSLRGQGSLWVNQPQHF	TGCGCCAGCAGCTTGCGGGGACAGGGGTCTCTCTGGGTCAATCAGCCCCAGCATTTT
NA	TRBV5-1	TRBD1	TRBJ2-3	CASSLEVSRTGGATDTQYF	TGCGCCAGCAGCTTGGAAGTTTCAAGGACAGGGGGCGCGACAGATACGCAGTATTTT
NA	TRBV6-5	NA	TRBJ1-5	CASRATGNQPQHF	TGTGCCAGCAGAGCGACAGGCAATCAGCCCCAGCATTTT
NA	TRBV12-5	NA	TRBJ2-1	CASGLHNNEQFF	TGTGCTAGTGGTTTGCACAACAATGAGCAGTTCTTC
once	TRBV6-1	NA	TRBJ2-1	CASSENRGGNEQFF	TGTGCCAGCAGTGAAAACAGGGGAGGCAATGAGCAGTTCTTC
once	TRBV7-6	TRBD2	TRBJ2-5	CASSLGLAGGYQETQYF	TGTGCCAGCAGCTTAGGACTAGCGGGGGGCTACCAAGAGACCCAGTACTTC
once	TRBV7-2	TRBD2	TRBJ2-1	CASALAGGRPYNEQFF	TGTGCCAGCGCTCTAGCGGGGGGGCGACCCTACAATGAGCAGTTCTTC
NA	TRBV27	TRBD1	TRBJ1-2	CASSPHRGDVYGYTF	TGTGCCAGCAGTCCTCACAGGGGCGACGTCTATGGCTACACCTTC
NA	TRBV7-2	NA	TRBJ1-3	CASSFTGSGNTIYF	TGTGCCAGCAGCTTTACGGGCTCTGGAAACACCATATATTTT
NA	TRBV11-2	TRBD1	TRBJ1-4	CASSFEDRAGEKLFF	TGTGCCAGCAGCTTCGAGGACAGGGCGGGTGAAAAACTGTTTTTT
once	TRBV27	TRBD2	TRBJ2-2	CASRGLAGGTGELFF	TGTGCCAGCCGCGGACTAGCGGGGGGTACCGGGGAGCTGTTTTTT
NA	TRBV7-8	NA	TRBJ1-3	CASSVPSSGNTIYF	TGTGCCAGCAGCGTACCCAGCTCTGGAAACACCATATATTTT
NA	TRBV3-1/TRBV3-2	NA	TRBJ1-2	CASSPTSGQYGYTF	TGTGCCAGCAGCCCAACATCAGGACAGTATGGCTACACCTTC
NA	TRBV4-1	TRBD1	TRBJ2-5	CASSQHVTGGQETQYF	TGCGCCAGCAGCCAACACGTGACAGGGGGCCAAGAGACCCAGTACTTC
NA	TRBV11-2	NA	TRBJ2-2	CASSPQTGELFF	TGTGCCAGCAGCCCCCAGACCGGGGAGCTGTTTTTT
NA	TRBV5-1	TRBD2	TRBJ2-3	CASSRLAGGFTDTQYF	TGCGCCAGCAGCAGACTAGCGGGGGGATTCACAGATACGCAGTATTTT
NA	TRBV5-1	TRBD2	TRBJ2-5	CASSLASSGGQETQYF	TGCGCCAGCAGCTTGGCCTCTAGCGGGGGCCAAGAGACCCAGTACTTC
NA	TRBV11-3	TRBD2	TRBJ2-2	CASSGLAGMNTGELFF	TGTGCCAGCAGCGGACTAGCGGGGATGAACACCGGGGAGCTGTTTTTT
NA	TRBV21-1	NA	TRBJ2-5	CAIQGKGNETQYF	TGTGCCATCCAGGGGAAGGGCAATGAGACCCAGTACTTC
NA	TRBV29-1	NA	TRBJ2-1	CSVIRVQSYNEQFF	TGCAGCGTAATCCGGGTCCAATCCTACAATGAGCAGTTCTTC
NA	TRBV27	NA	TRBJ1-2	CASSLYGVPNYGYTF	TGTGCCAGCAGTTTATACGGGGTCCCCAACTATGGCTACACCTTC
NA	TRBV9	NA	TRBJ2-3	CASSRVGFTDTQYF	TGTGCCAGCAGCCGGGTCGGATTCACAGATACGCAGTATTTT
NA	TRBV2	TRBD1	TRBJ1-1	CASSEDRGWTEAFF	TGTGCCAGCAGTGAGGACAGGGGCTGGACTGAAGCTTTCTTT
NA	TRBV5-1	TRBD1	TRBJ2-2	CASSPGQGQAGELFF	TGCGCCAGCAGCCCTGGACAGGGGCAAGCCGGGGAGCTGTTTTTT
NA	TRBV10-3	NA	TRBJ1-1	CAISEFRQRNEAFF	TGTGCCATCAGTGAGTTCAGGCAGAGAAATGAAGCTTTCTTT
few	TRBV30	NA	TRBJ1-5	CAWSFGGSSNQPQHF	TGTGCCTGGAGTTTTGGAGGATCCAGCAATCAGCCCCAGCATTTT
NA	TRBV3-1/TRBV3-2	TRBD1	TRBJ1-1	CASSRRDRLNTEAFF	TGTGCCAGCAGCCGCCGGGACAGACTGAACACTGAAGCTTTCTTT